A selection of T cell receptor beta chains follows, all from one sample in a study of shared clonotypes between healthy human individuals. Generated by immunoSEQ multiplex PCR, the TCRdb table keeps only in-frame clones and is missing some. In the table there are about 2.3 million clones, 85% to 95% of which are singletons. The sequenced material came from naive CD4+ T cells from PBMCs. Receptor source: a man younger than 35 in good health. Some clones in this sample may be carry-over from other donors' samples. Each CDR3 is given with its conserved first and last residue. D genes are given only for firm matches. Rows may omit the clone size; those that give it use once, few, many or a size class.

clone_size: NA; d_call: NA; j_call: TRBJ1-1; v_call: TRBV11-3; cdr3_nt: TGTGCCAGCAGCTTAAAGGGGTTGAACACTGAAGCTTTCTTT; cdr3_aa: CASSLKGLNTEAFF
clone_size: NA; d_call: NA; j_call: TRBJ1-1; v_call: TRBV6-1; cdr3_nt: TGTGCCAGCAGTTCCGACGGCACTGAAGCTTTCTTT; cdr3_aa: CASSSDGTEAFF
clone_size: NA; d_call: NA; j_call: TRBJ2-6; v_call: TRBV11-2; cdr3_nt: TGTGCCAGCAGCTTAACCGGGGGAAGCTCTGGGGCCAACGTCCTGACTTTC; cdr3_aa: CASSLTGGSSGANVLTF
clone_size: once; d_call: TRBD2; j_call: TRBJ2-7; v_call: TRBV28; cdr3_nt: TGTGCCAGCAGTTCCTCCGGGGCGGGAGGGGTGCACGAGCAGTACTTC; cdr3_aa: CASSSSGAGGVHEQYF
clone_size: NA; d_call: TRBD2; j_call: TRBJ2-1; v_call: TRBV11-2; cdr3_nt: TGTGCCAGCAGCGAACCATCCGGACTAGTCCAAAATGAGCAGTTCTTC; cdr3_aa: CASSEPSGLVQNEQFF
clone_size: NA; d_call: TRBD1; j_call: TRBJ1-3; v_call: TRBV27; cdr3_nt: TGTGCCAGCAGTTCTTGGACAGGGGGTGGAAACACCATATATTTT; cdr3_aa: CASSSWTGGGNTIYF
clone_size: NA; d_call: NA; j_call: TRBJ1-3; v_call: TRBV29-1; cdr3_nt: TGCAGCGTTGAACCGACGGCAGGGAACACCATATATTTT; cdr3_aa: CSVEPTAGNTIYF
clone_size: NA; d_call: TRBD1; j_call: TRBJ1-4; v_call: TRBV5-6; cdr3_nt: TGTGCCAGCAGCCCCTCGACAGGGAGGTCAACTAATGAAAAACTGTTTTTT; cdr3_aa: CASSPSTGRSTNEKLFF
clone_size: NA; d_call: TRBD2; j_call: TRBJ2-7; v_call: TRBV7-3; cdr3_nt: TGTGCCAGCAGCCCCGGGGCTAGCGGGAGCTACGAGCAGTACTTC; cdr3_aa: CASSPGASGSYEQYF
clone_size: NA; d_call: TRBD1; j_call: TRBJ1-2; v_call: TRBV28; cdr3_nt: TGTGCCAGCAGTTTCCCACAGACAGGGTATACATCCTACACCTTC; cdr3_aa: CASSFPQTGYTSYTF
clone_size: NA; d_call: TRBD2; j_call: TRBJ2-2; v_call: TRBV7-3; cdr3_nt: TGTGCCAGCAGACCCAATGCGGGAGGGAACACCGGGGAGCTGTTTTTT; cdr3_aa: CASRPNAGGNTGELFF
clone_size: NA; d_call: TRBD1; j_call: TRBJ2-5; v_call: TRBV6-5; cdr3_nt: TGTGCCAGCAGCAAGACAGGGACAGAGACCCAGTACTTC; cdr3_aa: CASSKTGTETQYF
clone_size: NA; d_call: TRBD1; j_call: TRBJ1-2; v_call: TRBV9; cdr3_nt: TGTGCCAGCAGCCCTAGGACAGGCTATAACTATGGCTACACCTTC; cdr3_aa: CASSPRTGYNYGYTF
clone_size: NA; d_call: NA; j_call: TRBJ2-7; v_call: TRBV6-5; cdr3_nt: TGTGCCAGCATCTATGCCTGGGAGCAGTACTTC; cdr3_aa: CASIYAWEQYF
clone_size: NA; d_call: NA; j_call: TRBJ2-4; v_call: TRBV7-9; cdr3_nt: TGTGCCAGCAGCTTCACGCCCAATAACTACTCCAAAAACATTCAGTACTTC; cdr3_aa: CASSFTPNNYSKNIQYF
clone_size: NA; d_call: NA; j_call: TRBJ1-4; v_call: TRBV28; cdr3_nt: TGTGCCAGCCGTTCCGCGGTTCTGGCTAATGAAAAACTGTTTTTT; cdr3_aa: CASRSAVLANEKLFF
clone_size: NA; d_call: NA; j_call: TRBJ1-1; v_call: TRBV18; cdr3_nt: TGTGCCAGCTCAATGGCAATGAACACTGAAGCTTTCTTT; cdr3_aa: CASSMAMNTEAFF
clone_size: NA; d_call: NA; j_call: TRBJ1-3; v_call: TRBV6-1; cdr3_nt: TGTGCCAACCATATGGTAGGCCTCTGGAAACACCATATATTT; cdr3_aa: CANHMVGLWKHHIF
clone_size: NA; d_call: NA; j_call: TRBJ2-2; v_call: TRBV5-1; cdr3_nt: TGCGCCAGCAGACGTCTAGAAGGAGGCGGGGAGCTGTTTTTT; cdr3_aa: CASRRLEGGGELFF
clone_size: NA; d_call: TRBD2; j_call: TRBJ2-1; v_call: TRBV28; cdr3_nt: TGTGCCAGCACCTCCGGGACTAGCGGGTACAATGAGCAGTTCTTC; cdr3_aa: CASTSGTSGYNEQFF
clone_size: NA; d_call: NA; j_call: TRBJ2-2; v_call: TRBV6-5; cdr3_nt: TGTGCCAGCAGGCGCCAGGCGAACACCGGGGAGCTGTTTTTT; cdr3_aa: CASRRQANTGELFF
clone_size: NA; d_call: TRBD1; j_call: TRBJ2-5; v_call: TRBV25-1; cdr3_nt: TGTGCCAGCAGTCCGGACAGGGGTCGGGTCGGGACCCAGTACTTC; cdr3_aa: CASSPDRGRVGTQYF
clone_size: NA; d_call: NA; j_call: TRBJ1-2; v_call: TRBV30; cdr3_nt: TGTGCCTGGACCCGTGGGGGGCGAATCGGGCTCGGGAACTATGGCTACACCTTC; cdr3_aa: CAWTRGGRIGLGNYGYTF
clone_size: NA; d_call: NA; j_call: TRBJ2-7; v_call: TRBV6-6; cdr3_nt: TGTGCCAGCAGTTTAGGCAGGAACTCCTACGAGCAGTACTTC; cdr3_aa: CASSLGRNSYEQYF
clone_size: NA; d_call: NA; j_call: TRBJ1-1; v_call: TRBV20-1; cdr3_nt: TGCAGTGCTAGGGGGGGAGAGGCGGCTTTCTTT; cdr3_aa: CSARGGEAAFF
clone_size: NA; d_call: NA; j_call: TRBJ2-3; v_call: TRBV29-1; cdr3_nt: TGCAGCGTTGAAGATGGGGGCTTTAGCACAGATACGCAGTATTTT; cdr3_aa: CSVEDGGFSTDTQYF
clone_size: NA; d_call: NA; j_call: TRBJ2-3; v_call: TRBV4-3; cdr3_nt: TGCGCCAGCAGCCAAGGGGCTCGCACAGATACGCAGTATTTT; cdr3_aa: CASSQGARTDTQYF
clone_size: NA; d_call: NA; j_call: TRBJ1-5; v_call: TRBV10-3; cdr3_nt: TGTGCCATCAGTGTTAATAGCAATCAGCCCCAGCATTTT; cdr3_aa: CAISVNSNQPQHF
clone_size: NA; d_call: NA; j_call: TRBJ1-1; v_call: TRBV28; cdr3_nt: TGTGCCAGCAGTTCACCCCAGGGGAAGACTGAAGCTTTCTTT; cdr3_aa: CASSSPQGKTEAFF
clone_size: NA; d_call: NA; j_call: TRBJ2-1; v_call: TRBV5-4; cdr3_nt: TGTGCCAGCAGATTCCGGGACTTCTACAATGAGCAGTTCTTC; cdr3_aa: CASRFRDFYNEQFF
clone_size: NA; d_call: NA; j_call: TRBJ2-2; v_call: TRBV7-3; cdr3_nt: TGTGCCAGCAGCTGGGATAGCTCGGCCGGGGAGCTGTTTTTT; cdr3_aa: CASSWDSSAGELFF
clone_size: NA; d_call: TRBD2; j_call: TRBJ2-3; v_call: TRBV4-2; cdr3_nt: TGTGCCAGCAGCCAAGACCACAGTAGCGGGAGGTCAGATACGCAGTATTTT; cdr3_aa: CASSQDHSSGRSDTQYF
clone_size: once; d_call: TRBD1; j_call: TRBJ1-5; v_call: TRBV5-1; cdr3_nt: TGCGCCAGCAGTCCAGACAGGGGCGGTCAGCCCCAGCATTTT; cdr3_aa: CASSPDRGGQPQHF
clone_size: NA; d_call: NA; j_call: TRBJ2-1; v_call: TRBV29-1; cdr3_nt: TGCAGCGTTGATAACGACGGACGCCGATCCTCCTACAATGAGCAGTTCTTC; cdr3_aa: CSVDNDGRRSSYNEQFF
clone_size: NA; d_call: NA; j_call: TRBJ2-5; v_call: TRBV7-8; cdr3_nt: TGTGCCAGCACCCGGCCGGTGCAAGAGACCCAGTACTTC; cdr3_aa: CASTRPVQETQYF
clone_size: once; d_call: NA; j_call: TRBJ2-5; v_call: TRBV7-8; cdr3_nt: TGTGCCAGCAGCTTAGCGCGGATGGGGCGGGAGACCCAGTACTTC; cdr3_aa: CASSLARMGRETQYF
clone_size: NA; d_call: NA; j_call: TRBJ1-2; v_call: TRBV28; cdr3_nt: TGTGCCAGCAGTACCCCCGACAGTGGCTACACCTTC; cdr3_aa: CASSTPDSGYTF
clone_size: once; d_call: NA; j_call: TRBJ1-2; v_call: TRBV5-1; cdr3_nt: TGCGCCAGCAGCTTGGTACAGACAGCGGACGGCTACACCTTC; cdr3_aa: CASSLVQTADGYTF
clone_size: NA; d_call: NA; j_call: TRBJ2-2; v_call: TRBV5-1; cdr3_nt: TGCGCCAGCAGCTTGGCGAAGGAAAACACCGGGGAGCTGTTTTTT; cdr3_aa: CASSLAKENTGELFF
clone_size: once; d_call: NA; j_call: TRBJ1-1; v_call: TRBV5-1; cdr3_nt: TGCGCCAGCAGCTCGGGACCTCCGAACACTGAAGCTTTCTTT; cdr3_aa: CASSSGPPNTEAFF
clone_size: NA; d_call: TRBD1; j_call: TRBJ1-1; v_call: TRBV5-6; cdr3_nt: TGTGCCAGCAGCTTAGGGGGACAGGGTTTTCCTGAAGCTTTCTTT; cdr3_aa: CASSLGGQGFPEAFF
clone_size: NA; d_call: NA; j_call: TRBJ1-1; v_call: TRBV27; cdr3_nt: TGTGCCAGCAGGAGGAAACTGAACACTGAAGCTTTCTTT; cdr3_aa: CASRRKLNTEAFF
clone_size: NA; d_call: NA; j_call: TRBJ1-2; v_call: TRBV18; cdr3_nt: TGTGCCAGCTCTGAGGGGGAGGACTATGGCTACACCTTC; cdr3_aa: CASSEGEDYGYTF
clone_size: NA; d_call: TRBD1; j_call: TRBJ2-7; v_call: TRBV5-1; cdr3_nt: TGCGCCAGCAGCCCGACAGGGGGCCGGTACGAGCAGTACTTC; cdr3_aa: CASSPTGGRYEQYF
clone_size: NA; d_call: NA; j_call: TRBJ2-5; v_call: TRBV15; cdr3_nt: TGTGCCACCAGAGAGGGGGGCGTGGCGGGCGAAGAGACCCAGTACTTC; cdr3_aa: CATREGGVAGEETQYF
clone_size: NA; d_call: NA; j_call: TRBJ2-1; v_call: TRBV5-1; cdr3_nt: TGCGCCAGCAGCTTGGCCCCGTTCAATGAGCAGTTCTTC; cdr3_aa: CASSLAPFNEQFF
clone_size: NA; d_call: NA; j_call: TRBJ2-7; v_call: TRBV14; cdr3_nt: TGTGCCAGCAGCCAAGATTGGCAAGGCGAGCAGTACTTC; cdr3_aa: CASSQDWQGEQYF
clone_size: NA; d_call: TRBD1; j_call: TRBJ1-5; v_call: TRBV7-2; cdr3_nt: TGTGCCAGCAGTTTCGACAGGGGCGCAAGCAATCAGCCCCAGCATTTT; cdr3_aa: CASSFDRGASNQPQHF
clone_size: NA; d_call: NA; j_call: TRBJ2-2; v_call: TRBV7-2; cdr3_nt: TGTGCCAGCAGCTTTTCGACGAACACCGGGGAGCTGTTTTTT; cdr3_aa: CASSFSTNTGELFF
clone_size: once; d_call: NA; j_call: TRBJ2-1; v_call: TRBV2; cdr3_nt: TGTGCCAGCAGTTTATTCCTAGGGTCGGGGGATGAGCAGTTCTTC; cdr3_aa: CASSLFLGSGDEQFF